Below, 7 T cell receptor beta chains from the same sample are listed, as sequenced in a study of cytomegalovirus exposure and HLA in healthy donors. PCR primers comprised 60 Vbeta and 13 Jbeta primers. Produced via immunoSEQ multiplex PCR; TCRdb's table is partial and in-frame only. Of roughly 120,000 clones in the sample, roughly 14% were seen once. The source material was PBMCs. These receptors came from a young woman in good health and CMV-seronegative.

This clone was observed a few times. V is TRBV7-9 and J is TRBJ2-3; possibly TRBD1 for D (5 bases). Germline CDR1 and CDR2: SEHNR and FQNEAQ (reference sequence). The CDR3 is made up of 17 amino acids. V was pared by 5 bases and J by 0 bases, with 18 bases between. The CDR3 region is CASSQEGHRESTDTQYF. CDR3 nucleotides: TGTGCCAGCAGCCAAGAAGGACACCGAGAGAGCACAGATACGCAGTATTTT.

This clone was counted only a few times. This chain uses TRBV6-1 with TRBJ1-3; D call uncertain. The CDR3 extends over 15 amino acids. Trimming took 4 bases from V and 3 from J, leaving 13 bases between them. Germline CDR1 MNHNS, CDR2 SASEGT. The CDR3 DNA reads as TGTGCCAGCAGTGCCCGTGGGAGCGGTGGAAACACCATATATTTT. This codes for CASSARGSGGNTIYF.

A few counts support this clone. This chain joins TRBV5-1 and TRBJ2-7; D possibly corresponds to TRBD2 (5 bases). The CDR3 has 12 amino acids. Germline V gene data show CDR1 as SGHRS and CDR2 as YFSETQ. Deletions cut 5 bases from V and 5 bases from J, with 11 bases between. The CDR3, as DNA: TGCGCCAGCAGGCAAACCGGGGACGAGCAGTACTTC. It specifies CASRQTGDEQYF.

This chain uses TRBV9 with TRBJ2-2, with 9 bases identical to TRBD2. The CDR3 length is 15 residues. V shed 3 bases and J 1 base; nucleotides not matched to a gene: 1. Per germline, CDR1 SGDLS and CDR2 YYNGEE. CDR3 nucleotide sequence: TGTGCCAGCAGCGGACTAGCGGAGAACACCGGGGAGCTGTTTTTT. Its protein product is CASSGLAENTGELFF.

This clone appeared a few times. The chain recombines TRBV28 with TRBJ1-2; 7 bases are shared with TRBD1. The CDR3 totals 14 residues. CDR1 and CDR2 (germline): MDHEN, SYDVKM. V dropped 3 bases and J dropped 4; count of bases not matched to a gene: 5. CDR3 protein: CASSFPGQSYGYTF. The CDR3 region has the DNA TGTGCCAGCAGTTTCCCGGGACAGAGCTATGGCTACACCTTC.

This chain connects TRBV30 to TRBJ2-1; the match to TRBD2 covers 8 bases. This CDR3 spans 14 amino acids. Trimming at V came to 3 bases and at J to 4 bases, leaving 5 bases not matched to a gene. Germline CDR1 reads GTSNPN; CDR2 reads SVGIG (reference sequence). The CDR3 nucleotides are TGTGCCTGGAGACCGGGAGGGGTTTACAATGAGCAGTTCTTC. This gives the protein CAWRPGGVYNEQFF.

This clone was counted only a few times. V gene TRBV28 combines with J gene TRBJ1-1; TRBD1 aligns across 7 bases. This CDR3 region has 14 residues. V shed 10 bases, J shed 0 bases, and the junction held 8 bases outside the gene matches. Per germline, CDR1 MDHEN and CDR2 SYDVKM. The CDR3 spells CATGTVNMNTEAFF. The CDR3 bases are TGTGCCACAGGGACAGTAAATATGAACACTGAAGCTTTCTTT.